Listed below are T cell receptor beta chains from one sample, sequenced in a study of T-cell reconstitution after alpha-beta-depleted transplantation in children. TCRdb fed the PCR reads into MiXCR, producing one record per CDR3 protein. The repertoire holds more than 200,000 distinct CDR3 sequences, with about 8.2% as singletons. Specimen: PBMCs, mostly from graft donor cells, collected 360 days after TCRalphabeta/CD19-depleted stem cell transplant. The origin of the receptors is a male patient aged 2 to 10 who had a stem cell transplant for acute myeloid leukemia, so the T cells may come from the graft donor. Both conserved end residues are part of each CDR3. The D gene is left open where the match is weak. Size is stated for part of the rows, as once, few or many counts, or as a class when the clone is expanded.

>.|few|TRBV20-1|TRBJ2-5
CSARDRQPQETQYF
TGCAGTGCTAGAGATCGGCAGCCTCAAGAGACCCAGTACTTC
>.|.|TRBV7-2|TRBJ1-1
CASSWKGTMNTEAFF
TGTGCCAGCAGCTGGAAGGGGACGATGAACACTGAAGCTTTCTTT
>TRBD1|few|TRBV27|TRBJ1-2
CASRKTGQKFGYTF
TGTGCCAGCAGAAAGACAGGGCAAAAGTTTGGCTACACCTTC
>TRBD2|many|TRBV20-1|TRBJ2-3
CSAPTSGGADTQYF
TGCAGTGCTCCGACTAGCGGGGGTGCAGATACGCAGTATTTT
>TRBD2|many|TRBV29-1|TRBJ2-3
CSVARTSGSSDTQYF
TGCAGCGTCGCAAGAACTAGCGGGAGCTCAGATACGCAGTATTTT
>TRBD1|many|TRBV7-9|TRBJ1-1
CASARAGGTEAFF
TGTGCCAGCGCCCGCGCAGGGGGCACTGAAGCTTTCTTT
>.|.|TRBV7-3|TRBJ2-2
CASSLSGQEGRNTGELFF
TGTGCCAGCAGCTTATCGGGGCAGGAAGGGCGGAACACCGGGGAGCTGTTTTTT
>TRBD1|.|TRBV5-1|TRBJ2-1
CASSLGDRGRDNEQFF
TGCGCCAGCAGCTTGGGGGACAGGGGTCGGGACAATGAGCAGTTCTTC
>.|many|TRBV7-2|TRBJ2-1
CASRFSYNEQFF
TGTGCCAGTAGATTTAGTTACAATGAGCAGTTCTTC
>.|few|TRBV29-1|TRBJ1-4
CSAEADGGDEKLFF
TGCAGCGCCGAGGCGGACGGGGGAGATGAAAAACTGTTTTTT
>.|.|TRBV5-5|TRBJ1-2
CASSLSPTGDYGYTF
TGTGCCAGCAGCTTGAGTCCCACAGGAGACTATGGCTACACCTTC
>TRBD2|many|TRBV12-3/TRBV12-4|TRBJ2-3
CASSLAAGGRDTQYF
TGTGCCAGCAGTTTAGCGGCGGGGGGTAGAGATACGCAGTATTTT
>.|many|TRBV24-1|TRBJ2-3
CATRDINTDTQYF
TGTGCCACCCGAGACATAAACACAGATACGCAGTATTTT
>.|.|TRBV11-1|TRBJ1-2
CASTEITWGVDYGYTF
TGTGCCAGCACCGAAATCACCTGGGGTGTGGACTATGGCTACACCTTC
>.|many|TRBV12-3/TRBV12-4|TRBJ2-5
CASSPGLQETQYF
TGTGCCAGCTCACCAGGGCTCCAAGAGACCCAGTACTTC
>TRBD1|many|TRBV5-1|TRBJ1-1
CASSRQGPKTEAFF
TGCGCCAGCAGCCGACAGGGCCCGAAGACTGAAGCTTTCTTT
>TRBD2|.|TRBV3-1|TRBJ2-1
CTSSRTGLAALFNEQFF
TGTACCAGCAGCAGGACCGGACTAGCGGCCCTTTTCAATGAGCAGTTCTTC
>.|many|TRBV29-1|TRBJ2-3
CSVRTTTDTQYF
TGCAGCGTTCGGACAACCACAGATACGCAGTATTTT
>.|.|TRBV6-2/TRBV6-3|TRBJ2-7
CASSQLVPEQYF
TGTGCCAGCAGTCAACTAGTACCCGAGCAGTACTTC
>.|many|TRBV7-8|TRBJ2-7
CASSLARRAYEQYF
TGTGCCAGCAGCTTAGCTCGCAGAGCTTACGAGCAGTACTTC
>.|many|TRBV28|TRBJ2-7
CASSPGVPYEQYF
TGTGCCAGCAGTCCAGGTGTACCCTACGAGCAGTACTTC
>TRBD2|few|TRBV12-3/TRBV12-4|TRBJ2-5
CASSPTPGGRETQYF
TGTGCCAGCAGCCCAACACCCGGGGGGAGAGAGACCCAGTACTTC
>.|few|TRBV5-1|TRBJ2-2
CASSLERAGSTGELFF
TGCGCCAGCAGCTTGGAACGGGCTGGGTCCACCGGGGAGCTGTTTTTT
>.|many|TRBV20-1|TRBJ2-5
CSAGKTSGYKETQYF
TGCAGTGCTGGCAAGACTAGTGGGTATAAGGAGACCCAGTACTTC
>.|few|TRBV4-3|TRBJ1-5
CASSQEVYGAQHF
TGCGCCAGCAGCCAAGAGGTGTACGGGGCCCAGCATTTT
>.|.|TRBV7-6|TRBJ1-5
CASSPDPDQPQHF
TGTGCCAGCAGCCCCGACCCCGATCAGCCCCAGCATTTT
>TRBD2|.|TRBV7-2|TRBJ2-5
CASSLASGRGETQYF
TGTGCCAGCAGCTTAGCTAGCGGGAGAGGGGAGACCCAGTACTTC
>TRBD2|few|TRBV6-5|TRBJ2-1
CASSYEREGYNEQFF
TGTGCCAGCAGTTACGAGCGGGAGGGCTACAATGAGCAGTTCTTC
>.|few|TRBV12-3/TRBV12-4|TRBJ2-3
CASRGRDGFTDTQYF
TGTGCCAGCAGGGGGCGGGACGGTTTCACAGATACGCAGTATTTT
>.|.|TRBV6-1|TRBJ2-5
CASSRGQKETQYF
TGTGCCAGCAGCCGAGGACAAAAAGAGACCCAGTACTTC
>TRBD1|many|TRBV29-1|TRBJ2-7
CSADLGQGYEQYF
TGCAGCGCTGACTTGGGACAGGGTTACGAGCAGTACTTC
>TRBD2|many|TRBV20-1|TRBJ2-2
CSARASGRGGELFF
TGCAGTGCTAGAGCTAGCGGGAGAGGCGGGGAGCTGTTTTTT
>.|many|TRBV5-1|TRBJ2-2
CASSLGHVSSTGELFF
TGCGCCAGCAGCTTAGGACACGTGAGTTCCACCGGGGAGCTGTTTTTT
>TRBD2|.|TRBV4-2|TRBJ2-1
CASSRRTSGGDNEQFF
TGTGCCAGCAGCCGACGGACTAGCGGGGGGGACAATGAGCAGTTCTTC
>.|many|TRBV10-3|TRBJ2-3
CAIAGSGQASSTDTQYF
TGTGCCATCGCCGGCAGCGGGCAAGCGTCTAGCACAGATACGCAGTATTTT
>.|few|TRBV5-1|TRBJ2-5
CASSFFPPRGLTQETQYF
TGCGCCAGCAGCTTTTTTCCTCCCCGGGGCCTAACTCAAGAGACCCAGTACTTC
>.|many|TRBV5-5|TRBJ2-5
CASSLVLGTARETQYF
TGTGCCAGCAGCTTGGTTTTGGGGACGGCAAGGGAGACCCAGTACTTC
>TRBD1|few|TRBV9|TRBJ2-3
CASSLGGQGGTDTQYF
TGTGCCAGCAGCCTAGGTGGGCAGGGGGGCACAGATACGCAGTATTTT
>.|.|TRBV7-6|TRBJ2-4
CASSSVHTDIQYF
TGTGCCAGCAGCTCCGTCCACACGGACATTCAGTACTTC
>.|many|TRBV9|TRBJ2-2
CASSVADFWTTGELFF
TGTGCCAGCAGCGTAGCCGACTTCTGGACGACCGGGGAGCTGTTTTTT